This T cell receptor (beta chain) was documented in a study of identical twins. In its sample, this clonotype was seen a few times. Its antigen remains unknown. The length of the CDR3 is 14 residues. V was clipped by 5 bases and J by 7 bases, with 15 bases between them. Germline values: CDR1 SGHTA, CDR2 FQGTGA. MiXCR was run by TCRdb on the 5' RACE reads, yielding one entry per CDR3 protein. The repertoire holds around 530,000 distinct CDR3 sequences, with 13% to 15% as singletons. The study, taken as a whole, reports: Insertion counts were lower in abundant cord blood beta clonotypes, a trend that memory repertoires did not show.

The data were also submitted as part of a second study, on yellow fever vaccine responses in identical twins. Turning to that study: Twins reportedly had a vaccine T cell response that seemed partly convergent, partly personalized.

The sample comprised CD4+ T cells sorted from blood. The receptor's source is a woman younger than 30 in good health. The chain uses TRBV7-3 and TRBJ2-1; possibly TRBD1 for D (6 bases). In DNA form, the CDR3 reads TGTGCCAGCAGCCCCGACAGGAACTCGAATGAGCAGTTCTTC. Its protein product is CASSPDRNSNEQFF.